The 6 T cell receptor beta chains listed next were all sequenced from one sample in a study of blood T cell repertoires in COVID-19. Generated by immunoSEQ multiplex PCR, the TCRdb table keeps only in-frame clones and is missing some. The data show about 65,000 clones, with about 81% seen just once and about 15% held by the top ten. Sequencing was carried out using peripheral blood. The receptors shown here come from a man aged 80 or over with acute or convalescent COVID-19.

V and J are TRBV7-8 and TRBJ2-5, with a weak D call TRBD2 (5 bases). This CDR3 contains 13 residues. Trimming stripped 1 base from V and 2 bases from J, with 5 bases between. Germline loops: CDR1 SGHVS, CDR2 FQNEAQ. The CDR3 here is CASSLGGQETQYF. The DNA of the CDR3 is TGTGCCAGCAGCTTAGGAGGGCAAGAGACCCAGTACTTC.

The chain recombines TRBV7-2 with TRBJ1-1; no clear D gene. Germline CDR1 reads SGHTA; CDR2 reads FQGNSA. With 4 bases removed from V and 5 bases from J, the gap between germline ends came to 11 bases. The CDR3 has 13 residues. The CDR3 sequence: CASSSLLSTEAFF. DNA for the CDR3: TGTGCCAGCAGCTCCCTTTTGTCTACTGAAGCTTTCTTT. Full variable domain (rest looked up from reference TRBV7-2 and TRBJ1-1): GAGVSQSPSNKVTEKGKDVELRCDPISGHTALYWYRQSLGQGLEFLIYFQGNSAPDKSGLPSDRFSAERTGGSVSTLTIQRTQQEDSAVYLCASSSLLSTEAFFGQGTRLTVV.

The chain links TRBV6-5 to TRBJ1-6, with TRBD1 matching 8 bases. Germline lookup yields CDR1 MNHEY and CDR2 SVGAGI. The V segment lost 4 bases and the J segment 6 bases; nucleotides outside the gene matches: 5. CDR3 length: 15 residues. The CDR3 DNA reads TGTGCCAGCAGTTTGGGACAGGCACCTAATTCACCCCTCCACTTT. It specifies CASSLGQAPNSPLHF.

The V call is TRBV27, the J call TRBJ1-1; D perhaps matches TRBD1 (6 bases). The germline V gene has CDR1 MNHEY and CDR2 SMNVEV (reference sequence). V was shortened by 9 bases and J by 5 bases, with 22 bases between the two germline ends. The CDR3 has 15 amino acids. The CDR3 here is CASPNRRGHPTEAFF. In DNA form, the CDR3 reads TGTGCCAGTCCAAACAGGCGGGGGCACCCGACTGAAGCTTTCTTT.

This sequence joins TRBV2 and TRBJ2-1; 12 positions agree with TRBD2. V gave up 5 bases and J gave up 9 bases; unmatched junction bases: 5. CDR1 SNHLY and CDR2 FYNNEI come from the germline V gene. The CDR3 has 14 amino acids. The CDR3 loop is CASSSLAGGSEQFF. The DNA of the CDR3 is TGTGCCAGCAGTTCGCTAGCGGGGGGGAGTGAGCAGTTCTTC.

This clone came up a few times. V and J are TRBV7-2 and TRBJ2-1, with D possibly matching TRBD2 (6 bases). The CDR3 sequence is 17 residues long. Trimming left V 5 bases short and J 5 bases short, with 22 bases between. Germline V gene sequence: CDR1 SGHTA, CDR2 FQGNSA. CDR3 in amino acids: CASSPGGGWGGNNEQFF. CDR3 sequence (DNA): TGTGCCAGCAGCCCCGGAGGTGGGTGGGGCGGGAACAATGAGCAGTTCTTC.